Below are 2 T cell receptor beta chains sequenced from a single sample in a study of blood T cell repertoires in COVID-19. Some clones are missing from TCRdb's copy, which holds only in-frame ones; the method was immunoSEQ multiplex PCR. The data show 180,000 or so clones, roughly 83% seen once. The sequenced sample was PBMCs or T cells enriched from blood (not recorded which). These receptors were collected from a woman aged 25-40 years who had recovered from COVID-19.

Comment on this clone: The same CDR3 is also encoded by other DNA sequences in this sample. The chain recombines TRBV7-9 with TRBJ2-1, with TRBD2 matching 12 bases. Unmatched junction bases numbered 7, after V lost 4 bases and J lost 9 bases. Germline CDR1 is SEHNR and CDR2 is FQNEAQ (reference sequence). The CDR3 contains 15 residues. DNA of the CDR3: TGTGCCAGCAGCTCGACTAGCGGGAGAGCCGGTGAGCAGTTCTTC. This codes for CASSSTSGRAGEQFF. The full variable domain, its missing parts supplied by reference TRBV7-9 and TRBJ2-1, is DTGVSQNPRHKITKRGQNVTFRCDPISEHNRLYWYRQTLGQGPEFLTYFQNEAQLEKSRLLSDRFSAERPKGSFSTLEIQRTEQGDSAMYLCASSSTSGRAGEQFFGPGTRLTVL.

The chain carries TRBV2 and TRBJ1-1; D unclear. The CDR3 has 12 residues. CDR1 is SNHLY and CDR2 is FYNNEI in the germline V gene. The V end was cut by 6 bases, the J end by 2 bases, with 7 bases between. The CDR3 reads CASSLDNTEAFF. CDR3 nucleotides: TGTGCCAGCAGCTTAGATAACACTGAAGCTTTCTTT.